A selection of T cell receptor beta chains follows, all from one sample in a study of T cell responses to AZD1222 COVID-19 vaccine. The repertoire was sequenced with immunoSEQ multiplex PCR; TCRdb's copy has only in-frame clones and lacks some. The profile covers around 60,000 clones, with over 85% appearing a single time and 4.5% to 5.5% taken by the ten largest. The sample was peripheral blood, taken on day 0 of AZD1222 vaccination. These receptors were taken from an adult in good health. Both conserved end residues are part of each CDR3. Fields, in order: clone size, D gene, J gene, V gene, CDR3 protein, CDR3 DNA. A D gene is named only where the DNA matches it firmly. Some rows have no size entry. The others give once, few or many, or a class for an expanded clone.

>NA|TRBD1|TRBJ1-1|TRBV19
CASSLDRGQNTEAFF
TGTGCCAGTAGTCTCGACAGGGGGCAGAACACTGAAGCTTTCTTT
>NA|NA|TRBJ1-2|TRBV4-1
CASSQDSVVQRANYGYTF
TGCGCCAGCAGCCAAGATAGTGTGGTCCAGCGGGCCAACTATGGCTACACCTTC
>NA|TRBD1|TRBJ1-5|TRBV11-3
CASSLQDRGGNQPQHF
TGTGCCAGCAGCTTACAAGACAGGGGCGGTAATCAGCCCCAGCATTTT
>NA|TRBD1|TRBJ1-4|TRBV6-5
CASSLGQLNEKLFF
TGTGCCAGCAGCCTGGGACAGCTTAATGAAAAACTGTTTTTT
>once|NA|TRBJ2-3|TRBV19
CASSMDSYTDTQYF
TGTGCCAGTAGTATGGACTCCTACACAGATACGCAGTATTTT
>NA|TRBD1|TRBJ1-6|TRBV23-1
CASRPDRANSPLHF
TGCGCCAGCAGACCAGACAGGGCTAATTCACCCCTCCACTTT
>NA|NA|TRBJ2-7|TRBV5-6
CASSAGGAQNEQYF
TGTGCCAGCAGCGCCGGGGGCGCTCAGAACGAGCAGTACTTC
>NA|NA|TRBJ2-6|TRBV4-2
CASSQDPSGANVLTF
TGTGCCAGCAGCCAAGACCCTTCTGGGGCCAACGTCCTGACTTTC
>NA|NA|TRBJ1-5|TRBV12-3/TRBV12-4
CASKDDFNQPQHF
TGTGCCAGCAAGGATGATTTCAATCAGCCCCAGCATTTT
>NA|NA|TRBJ1-2|TRBV18
CASSPGVDYGYTF
TGTGCCAGCTCACCAGGGGTCGACTATGGCTACACCTTC
>NA|NA|TRBJ2-3|TRBV7-3
CASSQYNTQYF
TGTGCCAGCAGCCAATATAATACGCAGTATTTT
>once|NA|TRBJ1-1|TRBV5-1
CASSLGGAGPTEAFF
TGCGCCAGCAGCTTGGGGGGCGCGGGCCCCACTGAAGCTTTCTTT
>NA|NA|TRBJ1-1|TRBV27
CASSFRLNTEAFF
TGTGCCAGCAGTTTTCGGCTGAACACTGAAGCTTTCTTT
>NA|TRBD1|TRBJ1-1|TRBV7-6
CASSHDRGYEAFF
TGTGCCAGCAGCCATGACAGGGGATATGAAGCTTTCTTT
>once|NA|TRBJ2-6|TRBV6-1
CAISSGANVLTF
TGTGCCATTAGCTCTGGGGCCAACGTCCTGACTTTC
>once|NA|TRBJ2-1|TRBV10-3
CAISESPANEQFF
TGTGCCATCAGTGAGTCACCGGCTAATGAGCAGTTCTTC
>NA|NA|TRBJ1-2|TRBV3-1/TRBV3-2
CASSLQGRYGYTF
TGTGCCAGCAGCTTACAGGGAAGGTATGGCTACACCTTC
>NA|NA|TRBJ1-1|TRBV2
CASSDLGANTEAFF
TGTGCCAGCAGTGATCTCGGAGCGAACACTGAAGCTTTCTTT
>NA|TRBD1|TRBJ1-1|TRBV5-8
CASSLSGGPTEAFF
TGTGCCAGCAGCTTGTCAGGGGGCCCCACTGAAGCTTTCTTT
>NA|NA|TRBJ2-5|TRBV14
CASSLGVGGGGETQYF
TGTGCCAGCAGTCTGGGCGTTGGCGGGGGCGGAGAGACCCAGTACTTC
>once|NA|TRBJ2-7|TRBV7-7
CASSLRPGRQYEQYF
TGTGCCAGCAGCCTCCGCCCGGGACGGCAATACGAGCAGTACTTC
>NA|TRBD2|TRBJ2-1|TRBV19
CASSTRTSGGGNEQFF
TGTGCCAGTAGTACCCGGACTAGCGGGGGAGGGAATGAGCAGTTCTTC
>NA|TRBD2|TRBJ2-3|TRBV10-2
CACAPISGGADTQYF
TGCGCCTGTGCCCCTATTAGCGGGGGAGCAGATACGCAGTATTTT
>NA|NA|TRBJ1-2|TRBV12-3/TRBV12-4
CASSQRGVGYTF
TGTGCCAGCAGTCAAAGGGGGGTAGGCTACACCTTC
>NA|NA|TRBJ2-3|TRBV29-1
CSVVRSAADTQYF
TGCAGCGTTGTTAGATCCGCGGCAGATACGCAGTATTTT
>NA|NA|TRBJ1-4|TRBV2
CASSSTVDNEKLFF
TGTGCCAGCAGTTCGACGGTAGATAATGAAAAACTGTTTTTT
>NA|TRBD2|TRBJ2-7|TRBV7-9
CASSPGGGGSYEQYF
TGTGCCAGCAGTCCCGGTGGGGGGGGCTCCTACGAGCAGTACTTC
>NA|NA|TRBJ1-1|TRBV10-3
CAISDQASLGAEAFF
TGTGCCATCAGTGATCAGGCCTCCCTAGGGGCTGAAGCTTTCTTT
>NA|TRBD1|TRBJ1-6|TRBV6-5
CASRPGQYNSPLHF
TGTGCCAGCAGACCGGGACAGTATAATTCACCCCTCCACTTT
>NA|NA|TRBJ1-6|TRBV30
CAWSVSKVSPLHF
TGTGCCTGGAGTGTATCAAAGGTTTCACCCCTCCACTTT
>NA|NA|TRBJ1-6|TRBV18
CASSPQGGVSPLHF
TGTGCCAGCTCACCACAGGGTGGAGTTTCACCCCTCCACTTT
>NA|TRBD1|TRBJ1-1|TRBV6-5
CASSQSWNRGPAFF
TGTGCCAGCAGTCAGTCCTGGAACAGGGGCCCAGCTTTCTTT
>NA|TRBD1|TRBJ1-6|TRBV5-4
CASSRGQPSNSPLHF
TGTGCCAGCAGCAGGGGACAGCCGAGTAATTCACCCCTCCACTTT
>NA|NA|TRBJ1-1|TRBV19
CASSIVETGNTEAFF
TGTGCCAGTAGTATAGTGGAGACAGGGAACACTGAAGCTTTCTTT
>once|NA|TRBJ2-1|TRBV5-1
CASSPGKGNEQFF
TGCGCCAGCAGCCCGGGAAAAGGAAACGAGCAGTTCTTC
>once|NA|TRBJ1-1|TRBV18
CASSPPRTSEAFF
TGTGCCAGCTCACCACCGCGGACAAGTGAAGCTTTCTTT
>NA|TRBD2|TRBJ2-1|TRBV27
CASIQSGGYYNEQFF
TGTGCCAGCATTCAAAGCGGGGGTTACTACAATGAGCAGTTCTTC
>NA|NA|TRBJ2-7|TRBV7-6
CASSVEGAYYEQYF
TGTGCCAGCAGCGTGGAAGGAGCGTATTACGAGCAGTACTTC
>once|NA|TRBJ1-2|TRBV19
CASSIGRNYGYTF
TGTGCCAGTAGTATAGGGCGGAATTATGGCTACACCTTC